The text below deals with one T cell receptor (beta chain). Per germline, CDR1 SQVTM and CDR2 ANQGSEA. Deletions cut 3 bases from V and 2 bases from J, with 19 bases between. The CDR3 consists of 16 residues. This sample was included in a study of PD-1 blockade in mismatch repair-deficient tumors. Measured with immunoSEQ multiplex PCR; TCRdb has only the in-frame clones, and not every one. The sample records 100,000 to 150,000 clones, approximately 86% being singletons. The material sequenced was peripheral blood, taken 44 weeks after starting pembrolizumab. The chain carries TRBV29-1 and TRBJ2-5, with D maybe TRBD2 (6 bases). The receptor was isolated from an adult with mismatch repair-deficient cancer. The CDR3 reads CSVDRSGVRAQETQYF. CDR3 in DNA: TGCAGCGTTGACAGGTCGGGGGTCAGGGCACAAGAGACCCAGTACTTC.